Presented here are 24 T cell receptor beta chains from one specimen sequenced in a study of post-analysis software for immune sequencing data. Study findings and constraints: A few TRBV segments appeared more often in patients than in controls, and TRBV5-6, TRBV5-1 and TRBV20-1 were among these.

cDNA libraries for TCR beta contained unique molecular identifiers. TCRdb passed the PCR reads through MiXCR, listing each CDR3 protein once. The sample holds roughly 580,000 distinct CDR3 sequences, roughly 47% seen once. Their antigens are not known. The sample consisted of blood. The origin of the receptors is a girl between 10 and 17 years old with multiple sclerosis.

The chain links TRBV4-2 to TRBJ2-5; 11 bases are a match to TRBD1. The end of the DNA is better explained by TRBJ2-7, so the J call may be wrong. The CDR3 covers 16 residues. CDR1 is LGHNA, CDR2 YNFKEQ, per germline. The CDR3 loop reads CASSPVGGQGAGEQYF. The DNA of the CDR3 is TGTGCCAGCAGCCCCGTGGGTGGACAGGGGGCAGGCGAGCAGTACTTC.

V gene TRBV7-9 combines with J gene TRBJ2-5; D remains unclear. The germline V gene has CDR1 SEHNR and CDR2 FQNEAQ (reference sequence). V shed 4 bases and J shed 4 bases, with 16 bases lying between them. The CDR3 covers 15 residues. CDR3 region: CASSSTYIAGETQYF. Written as DNA, the CDR3 is TGTGCCAGCAGCTCAACATATATAGCAGGAGAGACCCAGTACTTC.

This chain uses TRBV4-1 with TRBJ2-7, with TRBD2 matching 9 bases. The CDR3 consists of 15 residues. Germline CDR1 reads MGHRA; CDR2 reads YSYEKL. V was clipped by 1 base and J by 12 bases; unmatched bases: 13. CDR3 region: CASSQVPGLAIVGYF. The CDR3 bases are TGCGCCAGCAGCCAAGTACCGGGACTAGCAATCGTCGGGTACTTC.

The chain couples TRBV29-1 to TRBJ2-6; either TRBD1 or TRBD2 may fit D (5 bases each). Trimming stripped 4 bases from V and 0 bases from J, with 13 bases between. Germline CDR1 is SQVTM and CDR2 is ANQGSEA. The CDR3 sequence is 16 residues long. The CDR3 DNA sequence: TGCAGCGTTGCCGGGACGGCGAGCTCTGGGGCCAACGTCCTGACTTTC. Its protein product is CSVAGTASSGANVLTF.

The chain couples TRBV12-3 or TRBV12-4 to TRBJ2-6; 7 bases align to TRBD1. The V gene end was trimmed by 6 bases and the J gene end by 5 bases; junction bases not matched to a gene: 28. This CDR3 region has 22 residues. CDR3 coding DNA: TGTGCCAGCAGCCCACGCCTAGCCCGGACAGGCCCCCATCTTCTCCGGGCCAACGTCCTGACTTTC. Its translation is CASSPRLARTGPHLLRANVLTF.

V is TRBV20-1 and J is TRBJ2-3; D ambiguous. V was trimmed by 1 base and J by 5 bases, leaving 1 base between them. The CDR3 covers 10 residues. Germline loops: CDR1 DFQATT, CDR2 SNEGSKA (reference sequence). The CDR3 is CSARGDTQYF. In DNA form, the CDR3 reads TGCAGTGCTAGAGGAGATACGCAGTATTTT.

This clonotype was seen more than once but under ten times. The J gene is TRBJ2-7, the V gene TRBV7-2; 9 nucleotides match TRBD1. Trimming removed 3 bases from V and 5 bases from J; junction bases left unmatched: 5. The CDR3 contains 14 residues. Germline V gives CDR1 SGHTA, CDR2 FQGNSA. The DNA for the CDR3 is TGTGCCAGCAGCTTGGACAGGGGTAGGAACGAGCAGTACTTC. Encoded protein: CASSLDRGRNEQYF.

The chain combines TRBV10-3 with TRBJ2-1, with D perhaps being TRBD1 or TRBD2 (5 bases each). The germline gives CDR1 ENHRY, CDR2 SYGVKD. The V and J ends lost 10 bases and 4 bases respectively, with 17 bases between them. The CDR3 consists of 14 residues. CDR3 coding DNA: TGTGCCACGGTCAGGGAGTGGGCGTACAATGAGCAGTTCTTC. This encodes CATVREWAYNEQFF.

This clonotype came up a few times. The rearrangement links TRBV5-6 to TRBJ1-2, with 9 positions matching TRBD1. The V gene's germline CDR1 is SGHDT and CDR2 YYEEEE. The length of the CDR3 is 15 residues. J lost 8 bases, V lost 4 bases, and 12 bases had no gene match. Here the CDR3 DNA reads TGTGCCAGCAGCCTCGGGCCGGGACAGGGATTCGGCTACACCTTC. Encoded protein: CASSLGPGQGFGYTF.

This rearrangement joins TRBV27 to TRBJ2-1; TRBD2 aligns across 7 bases. Germline CDR1 is MNHEY and CDR2 is SMNVEV (reference sequence). The CDR3 sequence is 15 residues long. With V trimmed by 2 bases and J by 3 bases, 4 bases remained unmatched. CDR3 in amino acids: CASSLAGANYNEQFF. In DNA form, the CDR3 reads TGTGCCAGCAGTTTAGCGGGAGCGAACTACAATGAGCAGTTCTTC.

The V and J genes are TRBV19 and TRBJ2-3; no clear D. The germline V and J ends were trimmed by 1 base and 0 bases, with 11 bases remaining between them. The CDR3 is 16 amino acids. Looked up from germline, CDR1 is LNHDA and CDR2 is SQIVND (reference sequence). The CDR3 DNA follows: TGTGCCAGTAGTATAGGGTTAGGGTCTAGCACAGATACGCAGTATTTT. Amino acids: CASSIGLGSSTDTQYF.

As regards this clonotype: The junction departs from germline at one end; a sequencing error may be responsible. The chain combines TRBV12-3 or TRBV12-4 with TRBJ1-5; D is unclear. This CDR3 has 14 residues. Here the CDR3 reads CASSLGVYNQPQHF. CDR3 bases: TGTGCCAGCAGCTTAGGTGTATACAATCAGCCCCAGCATTTT.

This rearrangement joins TRBV3-1 to TRBJ2-3; D call uncertain. The CDR3 has 11 amino acids. Trimming cost V 2 bases and J 6 bases, with 3 bases left between them. Germline CDR1 and CDR2: LGHDT and YNNKEL (reference sequence). CDR3 in DNA: TGTGCCAGCAGCCAATTGGATACGCAGTATTTT. It translates to CASSQLDTQYF.

This chain joins TRBV28 and TRBJ2-7, with D possibly called TRBD1 or TRBD2 (5 bases each). The CDR3 consists of 15 residues. Trimming left V 6 bases short and J 1 base short, with 16 bases between. The germline CDR1 and CDR2 sequences are MDHEN and SYDVKM. The CDR3 here is CASSTGGTWSYEQYF. The CDR3 DNA is TGTGCCAGCAGCACTGGGGGAACCTGGTCCTACGAGCAGTACTTC.

The chain employs TRBV5-1 and TRBJ2-1, with unresolved D. This CDR3 has 14 amino acids. V was shortened by 1 base and J by 5 bases, with 10 bases between the two germline ends. Germline loops: CDR1 SGHRS, CDR2 YFSETQ. Here the CDR3 reads CASSLLARDNEQFF. CDR3 nucleotides: TGCGCCAGCAGCTTGCTCGCCCGGGACAATGAGCAGTTCTTC.

This clonotype was seen more than once but under ten times. V and J are TRBV10-3 and TRBJ2-7; either TRBD1 or TRBD2 may supply D (5 bases each). The CDR3 totals 14 residues. V lost 2 bases and J lost 12, with 20 bases in between. Per germline, CDR1 ENHRY and CDR2 SYGVKD. In DNA form, the CDR3 reads TGTGCCATCAGTGAGCGTCTGGGGACCCAAAGTCGGTACTTC. Amino acid sequence: CAISERLGTQSRYF.

In its sample, this clonotype was seen a few times. The V call is TRBV18, the J call TRBJ2-5; D is unresolved. The CDR3 runs 12 residues. Germline CDR1 KGHSH, CDR2 LQKENI. V shed 5 bases and J shed 0 bases, with 4 bases lying between them. CDR3 protein: CASSADQETQYF. The CDR3 region has the DNA TGTGCCAGCTCAGCCGACCAAGAGACCCAGTACTTC.

A few counts support this clonotype. The CDR3 nucleotides read TGTGCCAGCAGTTTTCGGCAGGCCTACGAGCAGTACTTC. It specifies CASSFRQAYEQYF. V and J are TRBV27 and TRBJ2-7, with D hard to call. The CDR3 is 13 amino acids. V lost 3 bases and J 2 bases, leaving 8 bases between the germline ends. CDR1 MNHEY and CDR2 SMNVEV come from the germline V gene (reference sequence).

This chain joins TRBV24-1 and TRBJ2-3; TRBD2 agrees at 9 bases. Per the germline V gene, CDR1 is KGHDR and CDR2 is SFDVKD. V gave up 4 bases and J gave up 5 bases; unmatched junction bases: 9. This CDR3 has 16 residues. CDR3 region: CATSEPGGSGGDTQYF. The DNA for the CDR3 is TGTGCCACCAGTGAACCCGGAGGTAGCGGGGGAGATACGCAGTATTTT.

This chain joins TRBV5-5 and TRBJ2-1; TRBD2 matches at 8 bases. Germline CDR1 SGHKS, CDR2 YYEKEE (reference sequence). V dropped 3 bases and J dropped 8; count of bases not matched to a gene: 4. The CDR3 sequence is 13 residues long. CDR3 coding DNA: TGTGCCAGCAGCTCCAGGACTAGCTATGAGCAGTTCTTC. It encodes CASSSRTSYEQFF.

The chain carries TRBV5-1 and TRBJ2-3; 11 bases align to TRBD2. J gave up 3 bases and V 5 bases, and 8 bases lay outside the gene matches. Per germline, CDR1 SGHRS and CDR2 YFSETQ. This CDR3 has 16 residues. The CDR3, as DNA: TGCGCCAGCAGGAAAAGTGGACTAGCGGGTACAGATACGCAGTATTTT. Its protein is CASRKSGLAGTDTQYF.

The chain is built from TRBV12-3 or TRBV12-4 and TRBJ2-3; D is possibly TRBD1 or TRBD2 (5 bases each). Trimming took 5 bases from V and 1 from J, leaving 16 bases between them. CDR3 length: 16 amino acids. The DNA of the CDR3 is TGTGCCAGCAGTCCTACCGAGGGCAGGGGCACAGATACGCAGTATTTT. This sequence encodes CASSPTEGRGTDTQYF.

The rearrangement links TRBV29-1 to TRBJ2-3; 9 nucleotides match TRBD2. CDR1 and CDR2 (germline): SQVTM, ANQGSEA. The J segment lost 2 bases and the V segment lost 7 bases, leaving 7 bases of the junction unmatched. The CDR3 totals 14 residues. For the CDR3, the DNA is TGCAGCGACCAGCGGGAGGCCTTCACAGATACGCAGTATTTT. This translates into CSDQREAFTDTQYF.

The V call is TRBV6-2 or TRBV6-3, the J call TRBJ2-7; 9 nucleotides match TRBD2. The CDR3 runs to 17 residues. From germline, CDR1 is MNHEY and CDR2 SVGEGT. The ends lost 0 bases at V and 2 bases at J; junction bases unmatched: 8. CDR3 DNA sequence: TGTGCCAGCAGTTACTCCTGGCGGGAGGGTCGGACCTACGAGCAGTACTTC. Its translation is CASSYSWREGRTYEQYF.